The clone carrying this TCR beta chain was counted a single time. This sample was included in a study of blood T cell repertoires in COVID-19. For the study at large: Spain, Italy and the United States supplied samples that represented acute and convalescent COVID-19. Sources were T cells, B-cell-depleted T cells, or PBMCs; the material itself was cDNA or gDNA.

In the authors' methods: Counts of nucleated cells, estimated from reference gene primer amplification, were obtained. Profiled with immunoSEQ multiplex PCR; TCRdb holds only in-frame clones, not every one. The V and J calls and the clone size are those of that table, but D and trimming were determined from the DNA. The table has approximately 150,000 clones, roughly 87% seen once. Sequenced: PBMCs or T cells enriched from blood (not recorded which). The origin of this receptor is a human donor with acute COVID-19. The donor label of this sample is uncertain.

CDR3 DNA: TGTGCCAGCAGCTCGGGACAGGGCATCTACGAGCAGTACTTC. Amino acid sequence: CASSSGQGIYEQYF. This sequence joins TRBV7-9 and TRBJ2-7; TRBD1 agrees at 9 bases. CDR3 length equals 14 residues. V shed 4 bases and J 3 bases; nucleotides not matched to a gene: 4. Germline CDR1 reads SEHNR; CDR2 reads FQNEAQ (reference sequence).